This T cell receptor (beta chain) originates from a study of blood T cell repertoires in COVID-19. This table comes from immunoSEQ multiplex PCR, and its TCRdb copy is limited to in-frame clones, with some not included. This sample yields around 81,000 clones, of which just over 85% are seen a single time; approximately 5.1% belongs to the top ten. V lost 11 bases and J lost 8; bases outside the gene matches: 12. Looked up from germline, CDR1 is MNHEY and CDR2 is SMNVEV (reference sequence). The CDR3 consists of 14 residues. Sequenced input: peripheral blood. This TCR came from an elderly woman with acute or convalescent COVID-19. This sequence joins TRBV27 and TRBJ2-1; 10 positions agree with TRBD2. The CDR3 DNA sequence: TGTGCCTGCCCTAGCGGGAGAACGTTAGATGAGCAGTTCTTC. It is translated as CACPSGRTLDEQFF.